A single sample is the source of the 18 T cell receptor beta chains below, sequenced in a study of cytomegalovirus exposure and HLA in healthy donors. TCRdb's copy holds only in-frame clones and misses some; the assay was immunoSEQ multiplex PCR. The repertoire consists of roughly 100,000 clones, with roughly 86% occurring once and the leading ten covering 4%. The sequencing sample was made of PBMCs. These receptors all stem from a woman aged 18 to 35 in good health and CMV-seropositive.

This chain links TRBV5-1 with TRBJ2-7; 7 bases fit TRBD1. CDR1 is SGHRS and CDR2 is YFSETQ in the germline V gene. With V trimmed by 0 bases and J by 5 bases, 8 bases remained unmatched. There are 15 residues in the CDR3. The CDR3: CASSLADRVRDEQYF. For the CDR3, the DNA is TGCGCCAGCAGCTTGGCCGACAGGGTCCGCGACGAGCAGTACTTC.

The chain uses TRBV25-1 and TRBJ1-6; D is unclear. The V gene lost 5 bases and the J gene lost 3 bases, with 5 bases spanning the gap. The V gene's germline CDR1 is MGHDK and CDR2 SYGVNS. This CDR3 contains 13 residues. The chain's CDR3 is CASSLDYNSPLHF. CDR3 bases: TGTGCCAGCAGTCTAGACTATAATTCACCCCTCCACTTT.

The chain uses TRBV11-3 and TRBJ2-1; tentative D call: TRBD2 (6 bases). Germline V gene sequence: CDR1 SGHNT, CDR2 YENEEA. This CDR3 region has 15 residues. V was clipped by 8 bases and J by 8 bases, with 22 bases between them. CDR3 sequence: CASGQGSLGGDEQFF. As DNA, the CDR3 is TGTGCCAGCGGCCAGGGTTCGTTGGGAGGCGATGAGCAGTTCTTC.

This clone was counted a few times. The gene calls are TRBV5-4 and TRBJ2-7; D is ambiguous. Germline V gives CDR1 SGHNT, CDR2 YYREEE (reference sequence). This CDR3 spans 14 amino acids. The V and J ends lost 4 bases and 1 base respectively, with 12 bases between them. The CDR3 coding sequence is TGTGCCAGCAGCATTGATTCCGCGTCCTACGAGCAGTACTTC. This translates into CASSIDSASYEQYF.

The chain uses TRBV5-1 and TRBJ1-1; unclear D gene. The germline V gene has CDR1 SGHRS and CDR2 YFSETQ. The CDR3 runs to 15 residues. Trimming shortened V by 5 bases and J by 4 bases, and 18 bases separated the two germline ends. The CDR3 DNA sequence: TGCGCCAGCAGTCCCCTGCCAGAACGAAGCACTGAAGCTTTCTTT. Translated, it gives CASSPLPERSTEAFF.

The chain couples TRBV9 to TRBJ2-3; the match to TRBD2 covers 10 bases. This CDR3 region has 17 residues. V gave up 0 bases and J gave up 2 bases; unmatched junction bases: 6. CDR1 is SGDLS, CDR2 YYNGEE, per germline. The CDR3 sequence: CASSVAGSGGATDTQYF. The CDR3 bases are TGTGCCAGCAGCGTAGCTGGCAGCGGGGGGGCCACAGATACGCAGTATTTT. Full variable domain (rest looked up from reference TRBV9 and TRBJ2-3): DSGVTQTPKHLITATGQRVTLRCSPRSGDLSVYWYQQSLDQGLQFLIQYYNGEERAKGNILERFSAQQFPDLHSELNLSSLELGDSALYFCASSVAGSGGATDTQYFGPGTRLTVL.

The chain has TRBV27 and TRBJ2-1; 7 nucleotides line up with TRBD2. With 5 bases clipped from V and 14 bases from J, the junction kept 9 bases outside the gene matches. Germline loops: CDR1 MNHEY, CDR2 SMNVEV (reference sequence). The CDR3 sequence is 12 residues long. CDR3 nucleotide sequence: TGTGCCAGCAGTCCCCTTGGCGGGAGTGAGTTCTTC. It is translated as CASSPLGGSEFF.

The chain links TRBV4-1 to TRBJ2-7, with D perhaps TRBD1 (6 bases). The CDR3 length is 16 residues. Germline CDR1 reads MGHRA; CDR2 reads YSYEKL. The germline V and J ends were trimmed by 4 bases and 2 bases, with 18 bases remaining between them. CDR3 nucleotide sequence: TGCGCCAGCAGCCCGCCGTCCAGGGGCAAAACCTACGAGCAGTACTTC. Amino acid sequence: CASSPPSRGKTYEQYF.

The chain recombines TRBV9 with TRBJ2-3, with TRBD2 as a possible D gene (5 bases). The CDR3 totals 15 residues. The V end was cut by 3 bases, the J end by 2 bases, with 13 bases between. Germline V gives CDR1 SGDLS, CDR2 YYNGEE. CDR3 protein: CASSASRADTDTQYF. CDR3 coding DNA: TGTGCCAGCAGCGCGTCTAGAGCGGACACAGATACGCAGTATTTT.

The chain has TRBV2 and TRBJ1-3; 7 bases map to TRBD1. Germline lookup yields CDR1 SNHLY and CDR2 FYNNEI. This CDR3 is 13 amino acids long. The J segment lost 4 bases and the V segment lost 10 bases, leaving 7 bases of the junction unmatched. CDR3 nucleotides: TGTGCCATCTCTGAGGACAGGGGAAACACCATATATTTT. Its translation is CAISEDRGNTIYF.

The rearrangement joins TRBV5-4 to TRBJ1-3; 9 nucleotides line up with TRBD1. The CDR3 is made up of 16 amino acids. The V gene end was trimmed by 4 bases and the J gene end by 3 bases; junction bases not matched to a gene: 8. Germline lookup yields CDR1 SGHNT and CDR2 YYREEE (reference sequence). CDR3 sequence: CASSPSGTGYGNTIYF. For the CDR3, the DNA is TGTGCCAGCAGCCCGTCCGGGACAGGGTATGGAAACACCATATATTTT.

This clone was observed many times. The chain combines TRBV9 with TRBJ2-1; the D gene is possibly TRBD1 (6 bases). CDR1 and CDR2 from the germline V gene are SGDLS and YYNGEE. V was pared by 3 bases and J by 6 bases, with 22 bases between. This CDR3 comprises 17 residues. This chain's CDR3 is CASSGNRETALLNEQFF. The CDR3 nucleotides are TGTGCCAGCAGCGGAAACAGGGAGACCGCCCTCCTCAATGAGCAGTTCTTC.

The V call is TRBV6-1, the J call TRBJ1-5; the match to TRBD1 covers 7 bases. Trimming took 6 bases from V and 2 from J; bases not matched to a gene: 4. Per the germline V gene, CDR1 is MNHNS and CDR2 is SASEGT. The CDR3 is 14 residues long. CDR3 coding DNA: TGTGCCAGCAGCATAACAGGGGGCAATCAGCCCCAGCATTTT. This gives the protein CASSITGGNQPQHF.

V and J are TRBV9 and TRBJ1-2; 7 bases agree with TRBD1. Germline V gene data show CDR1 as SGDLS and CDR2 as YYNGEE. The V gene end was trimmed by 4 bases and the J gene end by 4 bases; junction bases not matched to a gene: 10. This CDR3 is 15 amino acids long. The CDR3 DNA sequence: TGTGCCAGCAGCATAACGAGACAGGGTGTCTATGGCTACACCTTC. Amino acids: CASSITRQGVYGYTF.

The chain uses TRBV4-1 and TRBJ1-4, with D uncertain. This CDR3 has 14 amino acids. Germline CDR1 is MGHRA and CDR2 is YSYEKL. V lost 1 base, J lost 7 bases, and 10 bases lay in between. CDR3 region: CASSQAGIGEKLFF. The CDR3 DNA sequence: TGCGCCAGCAGCCAAGCGGGGATTGGTGAAAAACTGTTTTTT.

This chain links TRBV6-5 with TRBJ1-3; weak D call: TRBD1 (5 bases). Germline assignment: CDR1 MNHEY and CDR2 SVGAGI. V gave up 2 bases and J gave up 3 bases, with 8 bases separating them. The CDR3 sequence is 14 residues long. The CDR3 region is CASSYQGSGNTIYF. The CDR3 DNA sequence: TGTGCCAGCAGTTACCAGGGAAGTGGAAACACCATATATTTT.

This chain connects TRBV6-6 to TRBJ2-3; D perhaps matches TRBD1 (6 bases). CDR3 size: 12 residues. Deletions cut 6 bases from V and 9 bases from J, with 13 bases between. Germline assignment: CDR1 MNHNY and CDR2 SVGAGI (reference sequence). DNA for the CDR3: TGTGCCAGCAGCCACGACAGGTCGACGCAGTATTTT. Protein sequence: CASSHDRSTQYF.

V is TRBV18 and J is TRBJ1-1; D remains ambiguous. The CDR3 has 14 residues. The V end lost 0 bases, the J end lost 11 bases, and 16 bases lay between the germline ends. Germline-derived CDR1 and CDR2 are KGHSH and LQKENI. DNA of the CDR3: TGTGCCAGCTCACCACCGAGCGGGGTCAGGTTCGCTTTCTTT. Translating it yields CASSPPSGVRFAFF.